This T cell receptor beta chain was sequenced for a study of T cells in Graves' hyperthyroidism and ophthalmopathy. Using RNA transcripts as the source, TCR beta CDR3 regions were amplified. HTBI primers were the set used in a first-round RT-PCR of the TCR CDR3. Each CDR3 protein is one row after TCRdb ran MiXCR on the multiplex PCR reads. This table has about 640,000 distinct CDR3 sequences, 14% appearing once. V was shortened by 1 base and J by 0 bases, with 14 bases between the two germline ends. Germline-derived CDR1 and CDR2 are SGHRS and YFSETQ. The CDR3 totals 17 residues. In its sample, this clonotype was seen many times.

This TCR was sampled from a woman aged 50 to 65 with Graves' ophthalmopathy. J is TRBJ2-1 and V is TRBV5-1, with D perhaps given as TRBD1 or TRBD2 (6 bases each). Sample: blood. For the CDR3, the DNA is TGCGCCAGCAGCTTGAGGGGGGTCGGGAGCTCCTACAATGAGCAGTTCTTC. This codes for CASSLRGVGSSYNEQFF.